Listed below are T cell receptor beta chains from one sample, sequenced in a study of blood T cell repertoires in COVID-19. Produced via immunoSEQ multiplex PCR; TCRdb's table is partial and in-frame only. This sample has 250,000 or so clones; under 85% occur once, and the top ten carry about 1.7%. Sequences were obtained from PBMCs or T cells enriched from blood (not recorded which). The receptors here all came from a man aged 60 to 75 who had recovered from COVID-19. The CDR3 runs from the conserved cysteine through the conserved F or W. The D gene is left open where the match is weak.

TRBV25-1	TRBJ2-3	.	CASSRTGGSTDTQYF
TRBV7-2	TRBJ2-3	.	CASSLARLSGTDTQYF
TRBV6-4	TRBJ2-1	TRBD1	CASSVWQGESNEQFF
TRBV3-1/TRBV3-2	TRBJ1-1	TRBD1	CASSPRTGKNTEAFF
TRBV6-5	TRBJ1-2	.	CASSYSLFSPYGYTF
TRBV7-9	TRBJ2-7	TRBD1	CASSRGQGDHEQYF
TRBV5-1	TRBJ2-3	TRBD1	CASSLVVQGAGDTQYF
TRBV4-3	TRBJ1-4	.	CASSQETGENEKLFF
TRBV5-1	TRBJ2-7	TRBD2	CASSLAVAGTHEQYF
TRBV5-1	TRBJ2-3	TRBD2	CASSSPLAGGEKGTQYF
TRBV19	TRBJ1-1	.	CATAESQSNTEAFF
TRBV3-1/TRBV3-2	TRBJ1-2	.	CASSQSEGGGGYTF
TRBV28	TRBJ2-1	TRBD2	CASRYHLRLAGGQNEQFF
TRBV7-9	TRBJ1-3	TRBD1	CASSSDRGPRRDTIYF
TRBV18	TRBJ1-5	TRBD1	CASSPGQGTVQPQHF
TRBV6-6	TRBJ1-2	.	CAIPGGDWYGYTF
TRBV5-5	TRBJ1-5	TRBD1	CASSSPGQGRYQAQHF
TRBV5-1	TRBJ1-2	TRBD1	CASSPGTASGYGYTF
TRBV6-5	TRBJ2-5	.	CASSAEETQYF
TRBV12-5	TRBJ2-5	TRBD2	CASGYPGSGGETQYF
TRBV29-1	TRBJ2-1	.	CSVEDAEGRSYNEQFF
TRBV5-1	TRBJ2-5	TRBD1	CASSTTGWQETQYF
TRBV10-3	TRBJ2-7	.	CAISEATFYEQYF
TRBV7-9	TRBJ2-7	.	CASSTTIYEQYF
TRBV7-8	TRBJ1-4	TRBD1	CASSFGDREGEKLFF